This paragraph covers one T cell receptor (beta chain) sequence. The data belong to a study of blood T cell repertoires in COVID-19. With 0 bases clipped from V and 8 bases from J, the junction kept 7 bases outside the gene matches. The germline CDR1 and CDR2 sequences are LNHDA and SQIVND (reference sequence). The CDR3 consists of 15 residues. Patients from Seattle were sampled longitudinally, starting during active infection. As originally analysed: Quantification of nucleated cells was approximated via reference gene primer amplification. Sequenced by immunoSEQ multiplex PCR; TCRdb stores in-frame clones only, minus some. That table supplies the V and J calls and clone size; D and trimming were determined from the DNA. The sample yields about 230,000 clones, roughly 76% seen once.

V is TRBV19 and J is TRBJ1-2; 9 nucleotides line up with TRBD1. The source is a woman at least 80 years old with COVID-19, enrolled during active disease. Sequencing input: peripheral blood. DNA for the CDR3: TGTGCCAGTAGTATAGATGGGACAGGGAGGCGCGGCTACACCTTC. It translates to CASSIDGTGRRGYTF.